This TCR beta chain is drawn from a study of memory CD4+ T cells and cytomegalovirus serostatus. This clone was seen only once. The CDR3 contains 13 residues. Per germline, CDR1 SGHVS and CDR2 FNYEAQ. V lost 5 bases and J lost 8, with 15 bases in between. Using immunoSEQ multiplex PCR, the repertoire was profiled, and TCRdb retains in-frame clones only, with some absent. The repertoire holds 50,000 or so clones, with 80% as singletons. The sort gate was single viable CD3+CD4+CD8-CD45RO+ cells for memory CD4+ T cells. The chain couples TRBV7-6 to TRBJ1-2; D possibly corresponds to TRBD1 (6 bases). Sequenced material: memory CD4+ T cells from blood. The clonotype was recovered from an adult in good health and CMV-seropositive. The CDR3 sequence is CASSTARGAGYTF. CDR3 nucleotide sequence: TGTGCCAGCAGCACAGCCAGGGGCGCGGGCTACACCTTC.